The 6 T cell receptor beta chains reported below all come from one sample, sequenced in a study of T cell responses to AZD1222 COVID-19 vaccine. Only in-frame clones appear in the TCRdb table, and some are missing; sequencing was by immunoSEQ multiplex PCR. The table has 130,000 or so clones, around 92% seen once. The specimen comprised peripheral blood, sampled on day 0 of AZD1222 vaccination. The receptors were gathered from an adult in good health.

With respect to this clone: The sample holds other DNA sequences that translate to the same CDR3. The rearrangement links TRBV30 to TRBJ1-1; no clear D. V shed 0 bases and J shed 1 base, with 6 bases lying between them. This CDR3 region has 13 residues. Germline CDR1 GTSNPN, CDR2 SVGIG (reference sequence). Here the CDR3 DNA reads TGTGCCTGGAGTGTACGGGGGAACACTGAAGCTTTCTTT. As protein: CAWSVRGNTEAFF. Supplemented by reference TRBV30 and TRBJ1-1, the full variable domain reads SQTIHQWPATLVQPVGSPLSLECTVEGTSNPNLYWYRQAAGRGLQLLFYSVGIGQISSEVPQNLSASRPQDRQFILSSKKLLLSDSGFYLCAWSVRGNTEAFFGQGTRLTVV.

This rearrangement joins TRBV28 to TRBJ2-1; 11 bases align to TRBD1. The germline V gene encodes CDR1 MDHEN and CDR2 SYDVKM. The CDR3 loop spans 18 amino acids. Unmatched junction bases numbered 7, after V lost 3 bases and J lost 0 bases. The CDR3 coding sequence is TGTGCCAGCAGTTTCGGGACAGGGGGAAGCCTCTCCTACAATGAGCAGTTCTTC. Amino acid sequence: CASSFGTGGSLSYNEQFF.

Turning to this clone: This specimen includes other DNA sequences encoding the same CDR3. The V call is TRBV29-1, the J call TRBJ1-5; TRBD1 matches at 9 bases. V was clipped by 4 bases and J by 2 bases; unmatched bases: 0. The CDR3 has 13 amino acids. CDR1 and CDR2 from the germline V gene are SQVTM and ANQGSEA. The CDR3 DNA is TGCAGCGTTGGGACAGGGGGCAATCAGCCCCAGCATTTT. This codes for CSVGTGGNQPQHF.

The chain recombines TRBV10-1 with TRBJ2-7; 9 positions match TRBD2. The CDR3 covers 15 residues. Germline assignment: CDR1 WNHNN and CDR2 SYGVQD (reference sequence). Trimming cost V 5 bases and J 5 bases; bases outside gene matches: 10. The CDR3 nucleotides read TGCGCCAGCAGTATTCCGGTTAGCGGGAGAAACGAGCAGTACTTC. Translating it yields CASSIPVSGRNEQYF.

The gene calls are TRBV28 and TRBJ1-5, with D perhaps matching TRBD1 (6 bases). Germline values: CDR1 MDHEN, CDR2 SYDVKM. Deletions cut 2 bases from V and 7 bases from J, with 15 bases between. The CDR3 has 15 amino acids. The CDR3 reads CASSLKGGLNQPQHF. Written as DNA, the CDR3 is TGTGCCAGCAGTTTAAAAGGGGGATTGAACCAGCCCCAGCATTTT.

The chain uses TRBV13 and TRBJ2-2, with D perhaps TRBD1 (5 bases). The V gene's germline CDR1 is PRHDT and CDR2 FYEKMQ (reference sequence). The CDR3 covers 17 residues. V shed 2 bases and J shed 2 bases, with 15 bases lying between them. CDR3 in amino acids: CASSLSRMGPNTGELFF. Written as DNA, the CDR3 is TGTGCCAGCAGCTTATCGAGGATGGGGCCAAACACCGGGGAGCTGTTTTTT.